The sequence of this T cell receptor (beta chain) was determined in a study of T cells expressing NK-cell markers. Study details: Sequencing of TCR beta repertoires drew on sorted CD3+CD56+NKG2C+, CD3+CD56+NKG2C- and CD3+CD56-NKG2C+ T cells.

In regard to this clonotype: Its cognate antigen is unknown.

In germline, CDR1 is DFQATT, CDR2 SNEGSKA (reference sequence). This CDR3 has 16 residues. One entry per CDR3 protein, without DNA, is what TCRdb gives after re-calling the 5' RACE reads. This sample's clone table lists roughly 390,000 distinct CDR3 sequences. Whole-study results and caveats: The CD3+CD56-NKG2C+ fraction of a few donors was likewise dominated by these clonotypes. As a fraction of CD8+ T cells, dominant NKG2C+ clonotypes reached about 1.0-7.5% in roughly 6 donors.

Material for sequencing was blood T cells: a sorted CD56 or NKG2C T cell subset, CD4+ or CD8+ T cells, or bulk PBMC T cells (not recorded which). V and J are TRBV20-1 and TRBJ2-5; TCRdb calls TRBD2, which cannot be checked without DNA. The TCR sequence derives from a man aged 18-70 years in good health. The CDR3 region is CSARRTKRGGRETQYF.